These 27 T cell receptor beta chains share one sample of origin, sequenced in a study of T cell responses to AZD1222 COVID-19 vaccine. Only in-frame clones appear in the TCRdb table, and some are missing; sequencing was by immunoSEQ multiplex PCR. The sample records around 100,000 clones, 85% to 90% being singletons. Sequencing was performed on peripheral blood, taken on day 0 of AZD1222 vaccination. Receptors originate from an adult in good health.

V is TRBV18 and J is TRBJ1-5; D might be TRBD1 (6 bases). Germline-derived CDR1 and CDR2 are KGHSH and LQKENI. This CDR3 comprises 16 residues. V was clipped by 2 bases and J by 0 bases, with 11 bases between them. CDR3 region: CASSPGTGFSNQPQHF. The CDR3 DNA reads TGTGCCAGCTCACCAGGCACAGGGTTTAGCAATCAGCCCCAGCATTTT.

The chain employs TRBV15 and TRBJ1-2; no firm D call. V was cut by 3 bases and J by 4 bases, with 15 bases left in between. The CDR3 contains 15 residues. The V gene's germline CDR1 is LNHNV and CDR2 YYDKDF (reference sequence). CDR3 DNA: TGTGCCACCAGCAGGACCTCCCGGGAGACCTATGGCTACACCTTC. Translated, it gives CATSRTSRETYGYTF. The whole variable domain, remainder taken from reference TRBV15 and TRBJ1-2, is DAMVIQNPRYQVTQFGKPVTLSCSQTLNHNVMYWYQQKSSQAPKLLFHYYDKDFNNEADTPDNFQSRRPNTSFCFLDIRSPGLGDTAMYLCATSRTSRETYGYTFGSGTRLTVV.

This chain connects TRBV6-5 to TRBJ1-2, with D possibly TRBD1 on 5 matching bases. Trimming removed 4 bases from V and 6 bases from J, with 12 bases in between. Germline assignment: CDR1 MNHEY and CDR2 SVGAGI. This CDR3 has 13 residues. The CDR3 here is CASSLRLTDGYTF. In DNA, the CDR3 is TGTGCCAGCAGTTTACGGTTGACAGATGGCTACACCTTC.

This clone showed up just a few times. This chain uses TRBV29-1 with TRBJ1-2; 8 bases agree with TRBD1. The V and J ends lost 4 bases and 5 bases, in that order; junction bases with no gene match: 6. Per the germline V gene, CDR1 is SQVTM and CDR2 is ANQGSEA. The CDR3 is made up of 13 amino acids. The CDR3, as DNA: TGCAGCGTTGCCCAGGGGGCACGGTATGGCTACACCTTC. The encoded protein is CSVAQGARYGYTF. The full variable domain, its missing parts supplied by reference TRBV29-1 and TRBJ1-2, is SAVISQKPSRDICQRGTSLTIQCQVDSQVTMMFWYRQQPGQSLTLIATANQGSEATYESGFVIDKFPISRPNLTFSTLTVSNMSPEDSSIYLCSVAQGARYGYTFGSGTRLTVV.

The chain is built from TRBV18 and TRBJ2-3; D is perhaps TRBD1 or TRBD2 (6 bases each). The CDR3 extends over 16 amino acids. The V and J ends lost 3 bases and 2 bases respectively, with 15 bases between them. The V gene's germline CDR1 is KGHSH and CDR2 LQKENI. This CDR3 reads CASSPQEGGLTDTQYF. The CDR3 DNA sequence: TGTGCCAGCTCACCCCAGGAGGGGGGCCTCACAGATACGCAGTATTTT.

This clone was seen only once. The rearrangement uses TRBV21-1 and TRBJ2-7. TRBV21-1 is a known pseudogene. The CDR3 totals 13 residues. The CDR3 protein is CASSTRSSNEQYF. The CDR3 DNA reads as TGTGCCAGCAGCACCCGCTCTTCCAATGAGCAGTACTTC.

This clone was seen once. DNA for the CDR3: TGCGCCAGCAGCTTGAGGGAGATGGACACCGGGGAGCTGTTTTTT. Residues: CASSLREMDTGELFF. The chain links TRBV5-1 to TRBJ2-2, with D perhaps TRBD2 (5 bases). The CDR3 totals 15 residues. Germline CDR1 SGHRS, CDR2 YFSETQ. Trimming removed 1 base from V and 3 bases from J, with 10 bases in between.

The chain links TRBV7-9 to TRBJ1-4; 9 bases line up with TRBD1. Losses at the gene ends were 5 bases for V and 5 bases for J; bases not matched to a gene: 6. The CDR3 has 15 residues. CDR1 is SEHNR and CDR2 is FQNEAQ in the germline V gene (reference sequence). DNA of the CDR3: TGTGCCAGCAGCCTCGCGGGGACAGGGAATGAAAAACTGTTTTTT. This sequence encodes CASSLAGTGNEKLFF. The whole variable domain, remainder taken from reference TRBV7-9 and TRBJ1-4, is DTGVSQNPRHKITKRGQNVTFRCDPISEHNRLYWYRQTLGQGPEFLTYFQNEAQLEKSRLLSDRFSAERPKGSFSTLEIQRTEQGDSAMYLCASSLAGTGNEKLFFGSGTQLSVL.

The V and J genes are TRBV19 and TRBJ2-5; perhaps TRBD1 as D (6 bases). V lost 3 bases and J lost 4, with 18 bases in between. Germline V gene sequence: CDR1 LNHDA, CDR2 SQIVND (reference sequence). The CDR3 length is 16 residues. This CDR3 is CASSIHREGVGETQYF. The CDR3 DNA reads as TGTGCCAGTAGTATTCATCGCGAGGGGGTAGGAGAGACCCAGTACTTC. Combining the CDR3 with reference TRBV19 and TRBJ2-5 gives the whole variable domain DGGITQSPKYLFRKEGQNVTLSCEQNLNHDAMYWYRQDPGQGLRLIYYSQIVNDFQKGDIAEGYSVSREKKESFPLTVTSAQKNPTAFYLCASSIHREGVGETQYFGPGTRLLVL.

The chain is built from TRBV23-1 and TRBJ1-5; the D is unclear. TRBV23-1 is an ORF; its function is uncertain. Between the trimmed V and J ends, which lost 0 bases and 3 bases, there was a span of 6 bases. This CDR3 contains 14 residues. This CDR3 is CASSQSPVNQPQHF. CDR3 bases: TGCGCCAGCAGTCAATCGCCGGTCAATCAGCCCCAGCATTTT.

The genes are TRBV11-2 and TRBJ1-5; D perhaps matches TRBD1 (5 bases). From germline, CDR1 is SGHAT and CDR2 FQNNGV. Trimming cost V 5 bases and J 7 bases, with 18 bases left between them. The CDR3 spans 15 residues. Here the CDR3 reads CASSPGGGAGQPQHF. The DNA of the CDR3 is TGTGCCAGCAGCCCCGGTGGCGGGGCAGGGCAGCCCCAGCATTTT.

The genes are TRBV5-8 and TRBJ2-7, with D maybe TRBD2 (5 bases). The CDR3 consists of 15 residues. Germline values: CDR1 SGHTS, CDR2 YDEGEE. Between the trimmed V and J ends, which lost 3 bases and 0 bases, there was a span of 13 bases. As DNA, the CDR3 is TGTGCCAGCAGCTCGGCGGGCTACTTCTCCTACGAGCAGTACTTC. This encodes CASSSAGYFSYEQYF.

This clone was counted a single time. This chain joins TRBV6-5 and TRBJ2-7; TRBD2 agrees at 11 bases. CDR1 and CDR2 from the germline V gene are MNHEY and SVGAGI. The CDR3 runs 14 residues. V lost 6 bases to trimming and J lost 5 bases; unmatched junction nucleotides: 6. CDR3 residues: CASRVLAGGHEQYF. CDR3 bases: TGTGCCAGCAGGGTCTTAGCGGGAGGGCACGAGCAGTACTTC.

This clone was observed once. The genes are TRBV9 and TRBJ1-2, with D maybe TRBD1 (6 bases). V lost 4 bases, J lost 8 bases, and 12 bases lay in between. The germline V gene encodes CDR1 SGDLS and CDR2 YYNGEE. The CDR3 spans 12 residues. For the CDR3, the DNA is TGTGCCAGCAGCCGTACAGGGCGAGGCTACACCTTC. It is translated as CASSRTGRGYTF.

The rearrangement uses TRBV27 and TRBJ1-1; D remains ambiguous. Germline CDR1 is MNHEY and CDR2 is SMNVEV (reference sequence). This CDR3 has 13 residues. V was trimmed by 5 bases and J by 4 bases, leaving 11 bases between them. CDR3 DNA sequence: TGTGCCAGCAGTCCGCGGAGATCCACTGAAGCTTTCTTT. This codes for CASSPRRSTEAFF.

Concerning this clone itself: One end of the junction does not line up with germline, which may come from a read error. V gene TRBV3-1 (or the pseudogene TRBV3-2) combines with J gene TRBJ2-7, with D perhaps matching TRBD2 (6 bases). Germline lookup yields CDR1 LGHDT and CDR2 YNNKEL (reference sequence). This CDR3 contains 15 residues. The CDR3 is CASSHSEGNPYEQCF. CDR3 in DNA: TGTGCCAGCAGCCACTCGGAGGGCAACCCCTACGAGCAGTGCTTC.

The chain carries TRBV6-5 and TRBJ2-5; D perhaps matches TRBD2 (6 bases). CDR3 size: 16 residues. Germline lookup yields CDR1 MNHEY and CDR2 SVGAGI. V dropped 3 bases and J dropped 2 bases, with 16 bases sitting between them. CDR3 in amino acids: CASSYGGIALQETQYF. CDR3 nucleotides: TGTGCCAGCAGTTATGGGGGGATAGCCCTACAAGAGACCCAGTACTTC.

This chain links TRBV10-3 with TRBJ2-7; TRBD2 agrees at 7 bases. The CDR3 extends over 13 amino acids. The germline V gene encodes CDR1 ENHRY and CDR2 SYGVKD. The junction had 8 bases not matched to a gene; V was cut back by 7 bases and J by 5 bases. Here the CDR3 DNA reads TGTGCCATCAAGGCGGGGGAGTCGGACGAGCAGTACTTC. Translation: CAIKAGESDEQYF.

V is TRBV28 and J is TRBJ1-1, with no clear D. Germline lookup yields CDR1 MDHEN and CDR2 SYDVKM. Trimming removed 8 bases at V and 1 base at J, with 11 bases between. The CDR3 runs 13 residues. In DNA, the CDR3 is TGTGCCAGCCGTCCCGGCCAGAACACTGAAGCTTTCTTT. The encoded protein is CASRPGQNTEAFF. Filled out from reference TRBV28 and TRBJ1-1, the complete variable domain reads DVKVTQSSRYLVKRTGEKVFLECVQDMDHENMFWYRQDPGLGLRLIYFSYDVKMKEKGDIPEGYSVSREKKERFSLILESASTNQTSMYLCASRPGQNTEAFFGQGTRLTVV.

The J gene is TRBJ2-5, the V gene TRBV3-1 (or the pseudogene TRBV3-2), with D possibly being TRBD1 (5 bases). Trimming pared 2 bases from V and 5 bases from J, leaving 21 bases between. The CDR3 has 17 residues. The germline gives CDR1 LGHDT, CDR2 YNNKEL (reference sequence). This CDR3 is CASSQPTVAGSDETQYF. CDR3 bases: TGTGCCAGCAGCCAACCAACGGTTGCAGGGTCGGACGAGACCCAGTACTTC.

The gene calls are TRBV5-1 and TRBJ1-4, with D tentatively TRBD1 (5 bases). CDR1 and CDR2 (germline): SGHRS, YFSETQ. The CDR3 covers 15 residues. Trimming shortened V by 1 base and J by 5 bases, and 12 bases separated the two germline ends. CDR3 protein: CASSLMAGINEKLFF. CDR3 nucleotides: TGCGCCAGCAGCTTGATGGCAGGGATAAATGAAAAACTGTTTTTT.

This chain joins TRBV5-4 and TRBJ2-7; a possible D gene is TRBD2 (6 bases). Germline V gives CDR1 SGHNT, CDR2 YYREEE (reference sequence). The CDR3 spans 13 residues. V was trimmed by 3 bases and J by 7 bases, leaving 14 bases between them. The CDR3 sequence: CASSYPGSGEQYF. The DNA for the CDR3 is TGTGCCAGCAGCTACCCCGGGAGCGGGGAGCAGTACTTC. Variable domain in full (rest from reference TRBV5-4 and TRBJ2-7): ETGVTQSPTHLIKTRGQQVTLRCSSQSGHNTVSWYQQALGQGPQFIFQYYREEENGRGNFPPRFSGLQFPNYSSELNVNALELDDSALYLCASSYPGSGEQYFGPGTRLTVT.

This chain links TRBV7-9 with TRBJ2-7, with a possible D match to TRBD1 (6 bases). V gave up 5 bases and J gave up 3 bases, with 14 bases separating them. The CDR3 is 14 amino acids. Germline CDR1 is SEHNR and CDR2 is FQNEAQ (reference sequence). CDR3 DNA: TGTGCCAGCAGCGGAGTACAGGGTAGCTACGAGCAGTACTTC. It codes for CASSGVQGSYEQYF.

The rearrangement links TRBV19 to TRBJ1-2; TRBD1 matches at 8 bases. Per germline, CDR1 LNHDA and CDR2 SQIVND (reference sequence). J was trimmed by 4 bases and V by 5 bases; bases with no gene match: 9. The CDR3 contains 15 residues. In nucleotides, the CDR3 is TGTGCCAGTAGTGTCGGGACAGGTCCATTCTATGGCTACACCTTC. Translated, it gives CASSVGTGPFYGYTF. The entire variable domain, with the rest obtained from reference TRBV19 and TRBJ1-2, is as follows: DGGITQSPKYLFRKEGQNVTLSCEQNLNHDAMYWYRQDPGQGLRLIYYSQIVNDFQKGDIAEGYSVSREKKESFPLTVTSAQKNPTAFYLCASSVGTGPFYGYTFGSGTRLTVV.

This rearrangement joins TRBV5-4 to TRBJ2-6, with a tentative D call TRBD1 (5 bases). V gave up 1 base and J gave up 0 bases, with 17 bases separating them. CDR1 is SGHNT, CDR2 YYREEE, per germline (reference sequence). This CDR3 comprises 19 residues. The CDR3, as DNA: TGTGCCAGCAGCTTGCTGAAGAGACAGAATATCTCTGGGGCCAACGTCCTGACTTTC. It codes for CASSLLKRQNISGANVLTF.

The V call is TRBV11-3, the J call TRBJ2-3; D may be TRBD2 (6 bases). The germline gives CDR1 SGHNT, CDR2 YENEEA. Trimming took off 5 bases at V and 5 bases at J, with 20 bases between the two ends. The CDR3 has 16 residues. The CDR3 DNA follows: TGTGCCAGCAGCCCTACCACCACTAGCTTAGGAGATACGCAGTATTTT. It translates to CASSPTTTSLGDTQYF.

V gene TRBV19 combines with J gene TRBJ1-6, with a possible D match to TRBD1 (6 bases). The CDR3 contains 16 residues. The V and J ends lost 5 bases and 4 bases respectively, with 15 bases between them. Germline loops: CDR1 LNHDA, CDR2 SQIVND (reference sequence). The chain's CDR3 is CASSGLLGAYNSPLHF. The CDR3 DNA is TGTGCCAGTAGTGGCCTCTTGGGGGCGTATAATTCACCCCTCCACTTT.